This is a list of T cell receptor beta chains from one sample in a study of blood T cell repertoires in COVID-19. TCRdb's copy holds only in-frame clones and misses some; the assay was immunoSEQ multiplex PCR. The sample has approximately 240,000 clones, around 86% seen once. The sample consisted of peripheral blood. The receptors originated from a woman in her 30s who had recovered from COVID-19. CDR3s include the opening cysteine and the closing phenylalanine or tryptophan. The order of the fields is D gene, clone size, J gene, V gene, CDR3 DNA, CDR3 protein. The D gene is left open where the match is weak. Only some rows state a clone size, as once, few, many or a class for expanded clones.

D gene: TRBD1; clone size: NA; J gene: TRBJ2-3; V gene: TRBV19; CDR3 DNA: TGTGCCAGTAGTACCGGACAGGGCAACACAGATACGCAGTATTTT; CDR3 protein: CASSTGQGNTDTQYF
D gene: TRBD1; clone size: NA; J gene: TRBJ2-7; V gene: TRBV7-2; CDR3 DNA: TGTGCCAGCAGCTTGGCGACAGGGTACGAGCAGTACTTC; CDR3 protein: CASSLATGYEQYF
D gene: NA; clone size: NA; J gene: TRBJ2-3; V gene: TRBV27; CDR3 DNA: TGTGCCAGCAGTTTCAGCCCGGGGGCAGATACGCAGTATTTT; CDR3 protein: CASSFSPGADTQYF
D gene: TRBD1; clone size: once; J gene: TRBJ2-7; V gene: TRBV27; CDR3 DNA: TGTGCCAGCAGCTTACCGGGACAGGGTGAGGGTTCCCTACGTTACGAGCAGTACTTC; CDR3 protein: CASSLPGQGEGSLRYEQYF
D gene: NA; clone size: NA; J gene: TRBJ1-5; V gene: TRBV11-2; CDR3 DNA: TGTGCCAGCAGCCCTGGTCGACAGGGCAATCAGCCCCAGCATTTT; CDR3 protein: CASSPGRQGNQPQHF
D gene: TRBD1; clone size: NA; J gene: TRBJ1-6; V gene: TRBV6-5; CDR3 DNA: TGTGCCAGCCAGGACAGGGCTAATTCACCCCTCCACTTT; CDR3 protein: CASQDRANSPLHF
D gene: TRBD1; clone size: NA; J gene: TRBJ1-1; V gene: TRBV5-4; CDR3 DNA: TGTGCCAGCAGCGGAAAAGGGGGCGCGGGGAACACTGAAGCTTTCTTT; CDR3 protein: CASSGKGGAGNTEAFF
D gene: TRBD2; clone size: NA; J gene: TRBJ2-5; V gene: TRBV6-6; CDR3 DNA: TGTGCCAGCAGTCGGACTCGTAGCGGGGGGGCTTCGGAGACCCAGTACTTC; CDR3 protein: CASSRTRSGGASETQYF
D gene: TRBD2; clone size: NA; J gene: TRBJ2-1; V gene: TRBV19; CDR3 DNA: TGTGCCAGTAGTGGGACTAGCGGGATACACTCCTACAATGAGCAGTTCTTC; CDR3 protein: CASSGTSGIHSYNEQFF
D gene: TRBD1; clone size: NA; J gene: TRBJ2-7; V gene: TRBV5-4; CDR3 DNA: TGTGCCAGCAGCATAGACAGGGCGGAGCAGTACTTC; CDR3 protein: CASSIDRAEQYF
D gene: NA; clone size: NA; J gene: TRBJ1-6; V gene: TRBV20-1; CDR3 DNA: TGCAGTGCTAGTCTGGGGGGAAATAATTCACCCCTCCACTTT; CDR3 protein: CSASLGGNNSPLHF
D gene: NA; clone size: NA; J gene: TRBJ2-1; V gene: TRBV2; CDR3 DNA: TGTGCCAGCAGTCAGTCTTTCGTTGAGCAGTTCTTC; CDR3 protein: CASSQSFVEQFF
D gene: TRBD2; clone size: NA; J gene: TRBJ2-5; V gene: TRBV11-3; CDR3 DNA: TGTGCCAGCAGCCTCGGGACTAGCGGACAAGAGACCCAGTACTTC; CDR3 protein: CASSLGTSGQETQYF
D gene: TRBD2; clone size: NA; J gene: TRBJ2-2; V gene: TRBV27; CDR3 DNA: TGTGCCAGCAGTCTTACTAGCGACTACACCGGGGAGCTGTTTTTT; CDR3 protein: CASSLTSDYTGELFF
D gene: NA; clone size: NA; J gene: TRBJ2-5; V gene: TRBV3-1/TRBV3-2; CDR3 DNA: TGTGCCAGCAGTTCCAGGGGCTTGGAGACCCAGTACTTC; CDR3 protein: CASSSRGLETQYF
D gene: NA; clone size: NA; J gene: TRBJ2-1; V gene: TRBV7-9; CDR3 DNA: TGTGCCAGCAACTCAAGAGTGACAATCCATAATGAGCAGTTCTTC; CDR3 protein: CASNSRVTIHNEQFF
D gene: TRBD1; clone size: NA; J gene: TRBJ2-7; V gene: TRBV5-5; CDR3 DNA: TGTGCCAGCAGCGACCCGACAGGGGAGTCCTACGAGCAGTACTTC; CDR3 protein: CASSDPTGESYEQYF
D gene: NA; clone size: NA; J gene: TRBJ1-2; V gene: TRBV10-3; CDR3 DNA: TGTGCCATCAGTGATTTGGGGAGGGACACCTTC; CDR3 protein: CAISDLGRDTF
D gene: TRBD1; clone size: NA; J gene: TRBJ2-3; V gene: TRBV6-5; CDR3 DNA: TGTGCCAGCAGGGTCCCGGGACAGGGAGATACGCAGTATTTT; CDR3 protein: CASRVPGQGDTQYF
D gene: TRBD1; clone size: NA; J gene: TRBJ1-1; V gene: TRBV11-1; CDR3 DNA: TGTGCCAGCAGCTCCGGGACAGGACGGATTCGAGCTTTCTTT; CDR3 protein: CASSSGTGRIRAFF
D gene: NA; clone size: NA; J gene: TRBJ1-1; V gene: TRBV19; CDR3 DNA: TGTGCCAGTAGTATCGTCAGCACTGAAGCTTTCTTT; CDR3 protein: CASSIVSTEAFF
D gene: NA; clone size: NA; J gene: TRBJ1-2; V gene: TRBV2; CDR3 DNA: TGTGCCAGCAGAGAGAGACAGCCGATAAACCGATTC; CDR3 protein: CASRERQPINRF
D gene: TRBD1; clone size: NA; J gene: TRBJ1-1; V gene: TRBV29-1; CDR3 DNA: TGCAGCGTTGAAGATTCGAGGGGGTCAGGGGGCACTGAAGCTTTCTTT; CDR3 protein: CSVEDSRGSGGTEAFF
D gene: NA; clone size: NA; J gene: TRBJ2-7; V gene: TRBV6-1; CDR3 DNA: TGTGCCAGCAGTGAGTATGGCAGGCTCTACGAGCAGTACTTC; CDR3 protein: CASSEYGRLYEQYF
D gene: TRBD2; clone size: NA; J gene: TRBJ2-7; V gene: TRBV5-1; CDR3 DNA: TGCGCCAGCAGCTTTAGCGGGGGCTCCTACGAGCAGTACTTC; CDR3 protein: CASSFSGGSYEQYF
D gene: NA; clone size: NA; J gene: TRBJ1-1; V gene: TRBV30; CDR3 DNA: TGTGCCTGGAGTTGGGGGGGGGACACTGAAGCTTTCTTT; CDR3 protein: CAWSWGGDTEAFF
D gene: NA; clone size: NA; J gene: TRBJ1-1; V gene: TRBV6-5; CDR3 DNA: TGTGCCAGCAGTTACTCGAGGCAGGACATGAACACTGAAGCTTTCTTT; CDR3 protein: CASSYSRQDMNTEAFF
D gene: TRBD2; clone size: NA; J gene: TRBJ2-5; V gene: TRBV2; CDR3 DNA: TGTGCCAGCAGTATGACTAGCGGGGGAGTAGGGACCCAGTACTTC; CDR3 protein: CASSMTSGGVGTQYF
D gene: NA; clone size: NA; J gene: TRBJ1-2; V gene: TRBV12-3/TRBV12-4; CDR3 DNA: TGTGCCAGCAGTGGTGATAGAATTTATGGCTACACCTTC; CDR3 protein: CASSGDRIYGYTF
D gene: TRBD1; clone size: NA; J gene: TRBJ2-7; V gene: TRBV7-9; CDR3 DNA: TGTGCCAGCAGCTTATCGACCGGGGACAGGGTCTACGAGCAGTACTTC; CDR3 protein: CASSLSTGDRVYEQYF
D gene: TRBD1; clone size: NA; J gene: TRBJ2-3; V gene: TRBV11-3; CDR3 DNA: TGTGCCAGCAGCCCTGGGACAGGGGCAGATACGCAGTATTTT; CDR3 protein: CASSPGTGADTQYF
D gene: TRBD2; clone size: NA; J gene: TRBJ2-7; V gene: TRBV2; CDR3 DNA: TGTGCCAGCAGCGGGACTAGCGGGGGCGGGAGGTACTTC; CDR3 protein: CASSGTSGGGRYF
D gene: TRBD1; clone size: NA; J gene: TRBJ1-6; V gene: TRBV2; CDR3 DNA: TGTGCCAGCAGTGATAGGTGGACAGGGGGAGATAATTCACCCCTCCACTTT; CDR3 protein: CASSDRWTGGDNSPLHF
D gene: NA; clone size: NA; J gene: TRBJ1-2; V gene: TRBV5-6; CDR3 DNA: TGTGCCAGCAGCTCAACAGGGTTCCTCTATGGCTACACCTTC; CDR3 protein: CASSSTGFLYGYTF
D gene: TRBD1; clone size: few; J gene: TRBJ1-1; V gene: TRBV15; CDR3 DNA: TGTGCCACCAGCGGATTGACAGGGGCCCTGGGCACTGAAGCTTTCTTT; CDR3 protein: CATSGLTGALGTEAFF
D gene: NA; clone size: NA; J gene: TRBJ1-1; V gene: TRBV12-3/TRBV12-4; CDR3 DNA: TGTGCCAGCCGGAGTTATGGACTACCCGAAGCTTTCTTT; CDR3 protein: CASRSYGLPEAFF
D gene: TRBD1; clone size: NA; J gene: TRBJ2-5; V gene: TRBV12-3/TRBV12-4; CDR3 DNA: TGTGCCAGCACCCCGGGACAGGGTCCCACCTACTTC; CDR3 protein: CASTPGQGPTYF
D gene: NA; clone size: NA; J gene: TRBJ1-6; V gene: TRBV7-9; CDR3 DNA: TGTGCCAGCAGCATTACTGGCCTTCCCGCAGCGAATTCACCCCTCCACTTT; CDR3 protein: CASSITGLPAANSPLHF
D gene: TRBD1; clone size: NA; J gene: TRBJ1-6; V gene: TRBV7-9; CDR3 DNA: TGTGCCAGCAGCCCGGGACAGCGAGGTTCACCCCTCCACTTT; CDR3 protein: CASSPGQRGSPLHF
D gene: TRBD1; clone size: NA; J gene: TRBJ1-1; V gene: TRBV27; CDR3 DNA: TGTGCCAGCAGTTCAATCGGGACAGGGGGCACTGAAGCTTTCTTT; CDR3 protein: CASSSIGTGGTEAFF
D gene: NA; clone size: NA; J gene: TRBJ1-2; V gene: TRBV2; CDR3 DNA: TGTGCCAGCAGTGGTCTTGGCTACACCTTC; CDR3 protein: CASSGLGYTF
D gene: NA; clone size: few; J gene: TRBJ1-2; V gene: TRBV20-1; CDR3 DNA: TGCAGTGCTCCAACGGTTAATGGCTACACCTTC; CDR3 protein: CSAPTVNGYTF
D gene: TRBD1; clone size: NA; J gene: TRBJ2-2; V gene: TRBV7-9; CDR3 DNA: TGTGCCAGCAGCCTCGGACAGGGGATGGACACCGGGGAGCTGTTTTTT; CDR3 protein: CASSLGQGMDTGELFF
D gene: TRBD1; clone size: once; J gene: TRBJ1-1; V gene: TRBV13; CDR3 DNA: TGTGCCAGCAGCTTATCAGGGGGGGAAGCTTTCTTT; CDR3 protein: CASSLSGGEAFF
D gene: TRBD2; clone size: NA; J gene: TRBJ2-2; V gene: TRBV2; CDR3 DNA: TGTGCCAGCATTAAGGGGACGGGGGGTCCCGGGGAGCTGTTTTTT; CDR3 protein: CASIKGTGGPGELFF
D gene: NA; clone size: NA; J gene: TRBJ1-6; V gene: TRBV6-5; CDR3 DNA: TGTGCCAGCAAGACAGATTATAATTCACCCCTCCACTTT; CDR3 protein: CASKTDYNSPLHF
D gene: TRBD1; clone size: few; J gene: TRBJ2-2; V gene: TRBV6-2/TRBV6-3; CDR3 DNA: TGTGCCAGCAGTTTGTTCCCCGACAGGGCGTCCGGGGAGCTGTTTTTT; CDR3 protein: CASSLFPDRASGELFF
D gene: TRBD2; clone size: NA; J gene: TRBJ2-3; V gene: TRBV5-4; CDR3 DNA: TGTGCCAGCAGCCTCACTAGCGGGGGGGTCACAGATACGCAGTATTTT; CDR3 protein: CASSLTSGGVTDTQYF
D gene: NA; clone size: NA; J gene: TRBJ1-3; V gene: TRBV11-2; CDR3 DNA: TGTGCCAGCAGCCCGGGGTCCTCTGGAAACACCATATATTTT; CDR3 protein: CASSPGSSGNTIYF
D gene: TRBD1; clone size: NA; J gene: TRBJ2-5; V gene: TRBV2; CDR3 DNA: TGTGCCAGCGGTATTGACAGGGTAGGCACCCAGTACTTC; CDR3 protein: CASGIDRVGTQYF
D gene: NA; clone size: once; J gene: TRBJ1-2; V gene: TRBV9; CDR3 DNA: TGTGCCAGCAGCGTAGATCCCTCTAACTATGGCTACACCTTC; CDR3 protein: CASSVDPSNYGYTF
D gene: TRBD1; clone size: NA; J gene: TRBJ1-1; V gene: TRBV25-1; CDR3 DNA: TGTGCCAGCAGTGAGGGGACAGGGGGGTCAGAAGCTTTCTTT; CDR3 protein: CASSEGTGGSEAFF